The 22 T cell receptor beta chains presented below share a single source sample, sequenced in a study of CD8+ T cells in alopecia areata. Extracted RNA was reverse transcribed, and the resulting cDNA served as sequencing template. Sequenced by immunoSEQ multiplex PCR; TCRdb stores in-frame clones only, minus some. The sample yields about 140,000 clones, 62% seen once. Sequenced sample: CD8+ T cells sorted from blood. Receptor source: a human donor in good health.

The V and J genes are TRBV2 and TRBJ2-7; the match to TRBD2 covers 13 bases. V trimming: 6 bases; J trimming: 2 bases; junction bases outside the gene matches: 4. In germline, CDR1 is SNHLY, CDR2 FYNNEI. This CDR3 is 15 amino acids long. The CDR3 coding sequence is TGTGCCAGCAGGACAGGGACTAGCGGGACCTACGAGCAGTACTTC. Its protein is CASRTGTSGTYEQYF.

This rearrangement joins TRBV27 to TRBJ1-1; possible D gene TRBD1, 6 bases. Per the germline V gene, CDR1 is MNHEY and CDR2 is SMNVEV (reference sequence). The CDR3 has 14 amino acids. Trimming removed 4 bases at V and 8 bases at J, with 17 bases between. CDR3 nucleotide sequence: TGTGCCAGCAGTTCTCTCTGGGGTGGGACAGAAGCTTTCTTT. It codes for CASSSLWGGTEAFF.

This chain uses TRBV25-1 with TRBJ2-5; the D is unclear. This CDR3 is 11 amino acids long. CDR1 and CDR2 from the germline V gene are MGHDK and SYGVNS. V lost 10 bases and J 5 bases, leaving 11 bases between the germline ends. For the CDR3, the DNA is TGTGCCACCGAGACTGCGGAGACCCAGTACTTC. Its protein product is CATETAETQYF.

This chain uses TRBV19 with TRBJ2-7; the D call may be TRBD1 or TRBD2 (5 bases each). Germline CDR1 and CDR2: LNHDA and SQIVND (reference sequence). This CDR3 has 14 residues. Between the trimmed V and J ends, which lost 2 bases and 2 bases, there was a span of 10 bases. The CDR3 is CASSISGAPYEQYF. The CDR3 DNA follows: TGTGCCAGTAGTATATCCGGGGCGCCCTACGAGCAGTACTTC.

The chain couples TRBV6-5 to TRBJ1-1, with D maybe TRBD1 (5 bases). V gave up 7 bases and J gave up 7 bases, with 13 bases separating them. The CDR3 runs to 12 residues. Germline V CDR1 and CDR2: MNHEY, SVGAGI. The DNA of the CDR3 is TGTGCCAGCACAATTGGGAGGGGTGAAGCTTTCTTT. Protein: CASTIGRGEAFF.

The J gene is TRBJ2-7, the V gene TRBV5-6; TRBD2 matches at 14 bases. Per the germline V gene, CDR1 is SGHDT and CDR2 is YYEEEE. J lost 5 bases, V lost 4 bases, and 8 bases had no gene match. This CDR3 comprises 16 residues. The CDR3 spells CASSPGLAGDMDEQYF. As DNA, the CDR3 is TGTGCCAGCAGCCCGGGACTAGCGGGAGATATGGACGAGCAGTACTTC.

A remark on this clone: The same CDR3 can be traced to other DNA sequences in this sample. This chain links TRBV29-1 with TRBJ2-1; possibly TRBD1 or TRBD2 for D (5 bases each). The germline V gene has CDR1 SQVTM and CDR2 ANQGSEA. Trimming left V 6 bases short and J 5 bases short, with 14 bases between. The CDR3 totals 13 residues. The CDR3 loop is CSVYPGPNNEQFF. CDR3 sequence (DNA): TGCAGCGTATACCCGGGACCAAACAATGAGCAGTTCTTC.

This clone was seen more than once but under ten times. The CDR3 DNA follows: TGCGCCAGAAGCAGTGGCGCGCTTGAAGCTTTCTTT. This sequence encodes CARSSGALEAFF. J is TRBJ1-1 and V is TRBV23-1; no reliable D call. TRBV23-1 is noted as an ORF with a role that remains uncertain. This CDR3 spans 12 amino acids. V was trimmed by 9 bases and J by 7 bases, leaving 15 bases between them.

The rearrangement uses TRBV2 and TRBJ2-3; D perhaps matches TRBD2 (6 bases). The ends were cut back, 6 bases at V and 5 bases at J, with 18 bases in the middle. This CDR3 spans 15 amino acids. Germline V gene lookup returns CDR1 SNHLY and CDR2 FYNNEI. DNA of the CDR3: TGTGCCAGCAGGGCGGACTACGCCCCCGAAGATACGCAGTATTTT. It translates to CASRADYAPEDTQYF.

This clone was observed a single time. The V and J genes are TRBV2 and TRBJ2-5; either TRBD1 or TRBD2 may supply D (6 bases each). V lost 2 bases, J lost 5 bases, and 15 bases lay in between. CDR1 is SNHLY and CDR2 is FYNNEI in the germline V gene. CDR3 size: 15 residues. This CDR3 reads CASSEYGGLVETQYF. The CDR3 nucleotides read TGTGCCAGCAGTGAATATGGGGGGCTGGTGGAGACCCAGTACTTC.

The sample holds a few counts of this clone. The chain carries TRBV29-1 and TRBJ2-3; D unclear. Germline assignment: CDR1 SQVTM and CDR2 ANQGSEA. The CDR3 consists of 13 residues. V was shortened by 4 bases and J by 0 bases, with 8 bases between the two germline ends. The CDR3 spells CSVAISSTDTQYF. The CDR3 DNA reads as TGCAGCGTTGCCATTTCTAGCACAGATACGCAGTATTTT.

This sequence joins TRBV15 and TRBJ2-7, with D perhaps TRBD1 (5 bases). The V end was cut by 6 bases, the J end by 4 bases, with 16 bases between. CDR3 length: 14 amino acids. Looked up from germline, CDR1 is LNHNV and CDR2 is YYDKDF (reference sequence). CDR3 sequence reads: CATSNGHNAYEQYF. CDR3 sequence (DNA): TGTGCCACCAGTAACGGACATAACGCTTACGAGCAGTACTTC.

This clone turned up a few times. The chain combines TRBV7-9 with TRBJ2-7, with 8 positions matching TRBD2. The length of the CDR3 is 14 residues. The germline gives CDR1 SEHNR, CDR2 FQNEAQ (reference sequence). V lost 4 bases to trimming and J lost 5 bases; unmatched junction nucleotides: 7. CDR3 protein: CASSYRGLAHEQYF. In DNA form, the CDR3 reads TGTGCCAGCAGCTACCGCGGACTAGCCCACGAGCAGTACTTC.

The V call is TRBV29-1, the J call TRBJ2-4; maybe TRBD1 (6 bases). This CDR3 comprises 12 residues. V was pared by 6 bases and J by 7 bases, with 13 bases between. Germline V CDR1 and CDR2: SQVTM, ANQGSEA. DNA of the CDR3: TGCAGCGTCCACGACAGGCTGAACATTCAGTACTTC. Translation gives CSVHDRLNIQYF.

This clone appeared a few times. This chain connects TRBV11-2 to TRBJ2-3; 7 positions agree with TRBD2. Germline lookup yields CDR1 SGHAT and CDR2 FQNNGV. Trimming at V came to 5 bases and at J to 4 bases, leaving 3 bases not matched to a gene. The CDR3 covers 13 residues. The CDR3 nucleotides are TGTGCCAGCAGCCCCCGGGGGGCAGATACGCAGTATTTT. It is translated as CASSPRGADTQYF. The whole variable domain, filled in from reference TRBV11-2 and TRBJ2-3, reads EAGVAQSPRYKIIEKRQSVAFWCNPISGHATLYWYQQILGQGPKLLIQFQNNGVVDDSQLPKDRFSAERLKGVDSTLKIQPAKLEDSAVYLCASSPRGADTQYFGPGTRLTVL.

The chain recombines TRBV25-1 with TRBJ1-1; D might be TRBD1 (5 bases). This CDR3 is 15 amino acids long. The V gene lost 8 bases and the J gene lost 3 bases, with 19 bases spanning the gap. CDR1 MGHDK and CDR2 SYGVNS come from the germline V gene. The CDR3: CASHQGARSDTEAFF. The CDR3 DNA sequence: TGTGCCAGCCACCAGGGCGCCCGTTCGGACACTGAAGCTTTCTTT.

V and J are TRBV6-1 and TRBJ1-1; TRBD1 matches at 7 bases. CDR1 MNHNS and CDR2 SASEGT come from the germline V gene. CDR3 length: 13 residues. With V trimmed by 6 bases and J by 7 bases, 8 bases remained unmatched. The CDR3 spells CASSQDRVREAFF. The CDR3 nucleotides read TGTGCCAGCAGCCAAGACAGGGTGCGTGAAGCTTTCTTT.

Only one count was recorded for this clone. This chain uses TRBV7-8 with TRBJ2-1; 7 bases line up with TRBD1. The CDR3 has 16 amino acids. The V gene's germline CDR1 is SGHVS and CDR2 FQNEAQ. Losses at the gene ends were 3 bases for V and 5 bases for J; bases not matched to a gene: 10. CDR3 DNA sequence: TGTGCCAGCAGCTTGGGGGACAGCCTGCTCAACAATGAGCAGTTCTTC. As protein: CASSLGDSLLNNEQFF.

V and J are TRBV6-5 and TRBJ2-1, with TRBD1 matching 8 bases. This CDR3 spans 15 amino acids. Germline V CDR1 and CDR2: MNHEY, SVGAGI. With V trimmed by 5 bases and J by 0 bases, 3 bases remained unmatched. The CDR3 here is CASSPGQGSYNEQFF. The CDR3 DNA reads TGTGCCAGCAGTCCCGGACAGGGCTCCTACAATGAGCAGTTCTTC.

This clone showed up just once. The V call is TRBV9, the J call TRBJ2-1; D is undetermined. This CDR3 is built from 14 residues. Germline CDR1 is SGDLS and CDR2 is YYNGEE. V shed 5 bases and J shed 0 bases, with 9 bases lying between them. CDR3 loop: CASSPRISYNEQFF. CDR3 bases: TGTGCCAGCAGTCCCCGGATCTCCTACAATGAGCAGTTCTTC.

The chain recombines TRBV27 with TRBJ1-2; 7 bases agree with TRBD1. There are 14 residues in the CDR3. CDR1 MNHEY and CDR2 SMNVEV come from the germline V gene (reference sequence). V was pared by 4 bases and J by 4 bases, with 6 bases of the junction left unmatched. This CDR3 reads CASSSTGVAYGYTF. DNA for the CDR3: TGTGCCAGCAGTTCCACAGGGGTTGCCTATGGCTACACCTTC.

This clone was observed a few times. This chain connects TRBV2 to TRBJ1-4; 9 bases match TRBD1. V shed 1 base and J 6 bases; nucleotides not matched to a gene: 0. Germline assignment: CDR1 SNHLY and CDR2 FYNNEI. This CDR3 comprises 14 residues. Written as DNA, the CDR3 is TGTGCCAGCAGTGAAGGGACAGGGGATGAAAAACTGTTTTTT. Translating gives CASSEGTGDEKLFF. The whole variable domain, filled in from reference TRBV2 and TRBJ1-4, reads EPEVTQTPSHQVTQMGQEVILRCVPISNHLYFYWYRQILGQKVEFLVSFYNNEISEKSEIFDDQFSVERPDGSNFTLKIRSTKLEDSAMYFCASSEGTGDEKLFFGSGTQLSVL.